The 5 T cell receptor beta chains presented below share a single source sample, sequenced in a study of lung T cells in sarcoidosis with Löfgren's syndrome. Each CDR3 protein gets one entry after TCRdb re-called the reads with MiXCR. The table has 7,000 to 9,000 distinct CDR3 sequences, around 21% seen once. The sequenced sample consisted of CD4+ T cells from bronchoalveolar lavage fluid. Receptor source: a human donor with sarcoidosis (Löfgren's syndrome or another form), or a control subject (not recorded which).

Within the sample, this clonotype is medium-sized. CDR3 residues: CASRKGTYQPQHF. In DNA form, the CDR3 reads TGTGCCAGCAGAAAGGGAACTTATCAGCCCCAGCATTTT. The V call is TRBV2, the J call TRBJ1-5; the D is unclear. Germline V gene data show CDR1 as SNHLY and CDR2 as FYNNEI. Trimming pared 6 bases from V and 5 bases from J, leaving 11 bases between. This CDR3 comprises 13 residues.

Turning to this clonotype: A much more abundant neighbour one base away suggests this may be a read error. CDR3 nucleotides: TGCGCCAGCAGCCAGTGGATTCTCGAGTCCTACGAGCAGTACTTC. Translating gives CASSQWILESYEQYF. The chain is built from TRBV4-1 and TRBJ2-7; D unclear. From germline, CDR1 is MGHRA and CDR2 YSYEKL. CDR3 length equals 15 residues. Trimming shortened V by 3 bases and J by 1 base, and 13 bases separated the two germline ends.

About this clonotype: A much larger clone differs by one base, so this may be a read error. The chain recombines TRBV12-3 or TRBV12-4 with TRBJ1-1; TRBD1 matches at 7 bases. V shed 5 bases and J 5 bases; nucleotides not matched to a gene: 5. This CDR3 is 13 amino acids long. The CDR3 DNA follows: TGTGCCAGCAGTGCACAGGGGTTAACTGAAGCTTTCTTT. This encodes CASSAQGLTEAFF.

This clonotype was recorded a few times. The chain employs TRBV28 and TRBJ2-4; D is uncertain. The CDR3 runs to 16 residues. Trimming removed 5 bases from V and 0 bases from J, with 14 bases in between. Per the germline V gene, CDR1 is MDHEN and CDR2 is SYDVKM. CDR3 amino acids: CASSPPGRLAKNIQYF. The CDR3 DNA follows: TGTGCCAGCAGTCCCCCGGGCAGGCTAGCCAAAAACATTCAGTACTTC.

The table lists this clonotype with a few counts. CDR3 sequence reads: CAISEGRTGRYNSPLHF. The CDR3 nucleotides are TGTGCCATCAGTGAGGGTCGGACAGGGCGCTATAATTCACCCCTCCACTTT. The genes are TRBV10-3 and TRBJ1-6; TRBD1 aligns across 8 bases. CDR3 length: 17 residues. CDR1 is ENHRY, CDR2 SYGVKD, per germline. V trimming: 2 bases; J trimming: 3 bases; junction bases outside the gene matches: 6.